The 29 T cell receptor beta chains in this list originate from one sample, sequenced in a study of graft-versus-host responses after intestinal transplantation. The antigens these receptors bind are not known. Assay used: immunoSEQ multiplex PCR; TCRdb lists only in-frame clones, some missing. The sample includes about 66,000 clones, about 92% of them seen just once. Sequenced here: unstimulated CD8+ T cells sorted from spleen or lymph node cells, sampled before intestinal transplant. All receptors derive from a human donor who received an intestinal transplant.

The rearrangement links TRBV10-1 to TRBJ1-1; 10 bases match TRBD1. J lost 1 base, V lost 7 bases, and 6 bases had no gene match. Germline loops: CDR1 WNHNN, CDR2 SYGVQD (reference sequence). The CDR3 runs to 15 residues. CDR3 region: CASTAGTGANTEAFF. The CDR3 DNA reads TGCGCCAGCACCGCCGGGACAGGGGCGAACACTGAAGCTTTCTTT.

The CDR3 nucleotides read TGTGCCATCAGTGAGCAGGGGGCGGCCTATGGCTACACCTTC. It is translated as CAISEQGAAYGYTF. The chain has TRBV10-3 and TRBJ1-2; 8 bases are shared with TRBD1. Germline CDR1 is ENHRY and CDR2 is SYGVKD. V gave up 2 bases and J gave up 4 bases; unmatched junction bases: 3. The CDR3 has 14 amino acids.

This chain joins TRBV6-4 and TRBJ2-1; possibly TRBD2 for D (7 bases). The CDR3 sequence is 16 residues long. Trimming stripped 6 bases from V and 0 bases from J, with 15 bases between. Germline values: CDR1 MRHNA, CDR2 SNTAGT. CDR3: CASSKEGGHSYNEQFF. As DNA, the CDR3 is TGTGCCAGCAGCAAGGAGGGGGGGCACTCCTACAATGAGCAGTTCTTC.

The chain joins TRBV14 to TRBJ1-4; 7 nucleotides align to TRBD1. The CDR3 consists of 13 residues. The V gene's germline CDR1 is SGHDN and CDR2 FVKESK. The trim removed 6 bases at V and 6 bases at J, leaving 4 bases unmatched. The CDR3 region has the DNA TGTGCCAGCAGTCCAGGGGGAGATGAAAAACTGTTTTTT. The encoded protein is CASSPGGDEKLFF.

The chain carries TRBV6-1 and TRBJ1-5; D is unclear. V shed 7 bases and J shed 0 bases, with 10 bases lying between them. Looked up from germline, CDR1 is MNHNS and CDR2 is SASEGT. This CDR3 spans 14 amino acids. The CDR3 reads CASTTRNSNQPQHF. DNA for the CDR3: TGTGCCAGCACAACAAGAAATAGCAATCAGCCCCAGCATTTT.

The V and J genes are TRBV7-8 and TRBJ2-7, with 7 bases that match TRBD1. The CDR3 contains 14 residues. Losses at the gene ends were 5 bases for V and 1 base for J; bases not matched to a gene: 5. Per germline, CDR1 SGHVS and CDR2 FQNEAQ. The CDR3 region has the DNA TGTGCCAGCAGCACGACACAGGGGTCCTACGAGCAGTACTTC. It specifies CASSTTQGSYEQYF. The full variable domain, completed using reference TRBV7-8 and TRBJ2-7, is GAGVSQSPRYKVAKRGQDVALRCDPISGHVSLFWYQQALGQGPEFLTYFQNEAQLDKSGLPSDRFFAERPEGSVSTLKIQRTQQEDSAVYLCASSTTQGSYEQYFGPGTRLTVT.

The chain employs TRBV7-9 and TRBJ2-7, with D possibly being TRBD2 (6 bases). This CDR3 region has 16 residues. V was pared by 5 bases and J by 1 base, with 18 bases between. In germline, CDR1 is SEHNR, CDR2 FQNEAQ (reference sequence). In nucleotides, the CDR3 is TGTGCCAGCAGCCCAAGGGACTCCGAAGGGTCCTACGAGCAGTACTTC. This gives the protein CASSPRDSEGSYEQYF.

The chain joins TRBV10-3 to TRBJ1-1, with 11 bases lining up with TRBD1. CDR1 is ENHRY, CDR2 SYGVKD, per germline. J lost 5 bases, V lost 10 bases, and 3 bases had no gene match. The CDR3 is made up of 12 amino acids. CDR3 sequence reads: CATGQGGTEAFF. CDR3 nucleotide sequence: TGTGCCACGGGACAGGGGGGGACTGAAGCTTTCTTT.

V gene TRBV4-1 combines with J gene TRBJ1-1, with D uncertain. This CDR3 is 13 amino acids long. Germline CDR1 is MGHRA and CDR2 is YSYEKL. V gave up 1 base and J gave up 7 bases, with 10 bases separating them. CDR3 DNA sequence: TGCGCCAGCAGCCAAGGCACAGCCTATGAAGCTTTCTTT. Amino acids: CASSQGTAYEAFF.

The V and J genes are TRBV6-5 and TRBJ2-3; 9 positions match TRBD2. This CDR3 contains 14 residues. V trimming: 7 bases; J trimming: 0 bases; junction bases outside the gene matches: 2. Germline V gene sequence: CDR1 MNHEY, CDR2 SVGAGI. For the CDR3, the DNA is TGTGCCAGCACTAGCGGGGTGAGCACAGATACGCAGTATTTT. Translated: CASTSGVSTDTQYF.

The chain combines TRBV2 with TRBJ2-5, with TRBD1 identical over 7 bases. V lost 6 bases to trimming and J lost 2 bases; unmatched junction nucleotides: 6. The V gene's germline CDR1 is SNHLY and CDR2 FYNNEI. This CDR3 is 14 amino acids long. The CDR3 here is CASRTDRDQETQYF. CDR3 DNA: TGTGCCAGCAGGACAGACAGGGATCAAGAGACCCAGTACTTC.

The V call is TRBV9, the J call TRBJ2-7, with TRBD2 identical over 9 bases. V lost 0 bases to trimming and J lost 5 bases; unmatched junction nucleotides: 9. Germline CDR1 SGDLS, CDR2 YYNGEE. CDR3 size: 16 residues. The CDR3 region is CASSVGGLAGSDEQYF. For the CDR3, the DNA is TGTGCCAGCAGCGTAGGTGGCCTAGCGGGGTCGGACGAGCAGTACTTC.

V and J are TRBV5-1 and TRBJ1-1, with TRBD1 matching 10 bases. Germline V gives CDR1 SGHRS, CDR2 YFSETQ. This CDR3 is built from 16 residues. With 5 bases clipped from V and 4 bases from J, the junction kept 11 bases outside the gene matches. The CDR3 loop is CASSRQGAPEGTEAFF. The DNA of the CDR3 is TGCGCCAGCAGTCGACAGGGGGCGCCTGAAGGCACTGAAGCTTTCTTT.

This rearrangement joins TRBV9 to TRBJ2-1; D remains unclear. The CDR3 consists of 13 residues. Per germline, CDR1 SGDLS and CDR2 YYNGEE. V was pared by 0 bases and J by 5 bases, with 6 bases between. This CDR3 is CASSVGSNNEQFF. Here the CDR3 DNA reads TGTGCCAGCAGCGTAGGGAGTAACAATGAGCAGTTCTTC.

The chain combines TRBV7-6 with TRBJ2-7; D is perhaps TRBD2 (7 bases). Germline CDR1 is SGHVS and CDR2 is FNYEAQ. This CDR3 is 14 amino acids long. Trimming removed 5 bases from V and 6 bases from J, with 17 bases in between. The CDR3 protein is CASSPSAGHLEQYF. Written as DNA, the CDR3 is TGTGCCAGCAGCCCATCAGCGGGACACCTCGAGCAGTACTTC.

The V call is TRBV7-8, the J call TRBJ2-5; the D is unclear. The CDR3 runs 12 residues. Germline V CDR1 and CDR2: SGHVS, FQNEAQ. The V gene lost 6 bases and the J gene lost 3 bases, with 8 bases spanning the gap. Here the CDR3 reads CASRTTEETQYF. Written as DNA, the CDR3 is TGTGCCAGCAGAACGACTGAAGAGACCCAGTACTTC.

Details on this clone: At the DNA level, this CDR3 is encoded by other sequences in the same sample as well. J is TRBJ2-7 and V is TRBV11-2; no clear D gene. This CDR3 has 13 residues. Germline CDR1 and CDR2: SGHAT and FQNNGV. V lost 3 bases, J lost 2 bases, and 8 bases lay in between. The CDR3 DNA sequence: TGTGCCAGCAGCTTGGGCAGGACCTACGAGCAGTACTTC. Encoded protein: CASSLGRTYEQYF.

V usage is TRBV5-5 and J usage is TRBJ2-7, with D perhaps TRBD2 (7 bases). The germline V gene encodes CDR1 SGHKS and CDR2 YYEKEE (reference sequence). CDR3 size: 14 residues. V was clipped by 7 bases and J by 5 bases, with 19 bases between them. The CDR3 sequence is CASVGGGGQDEQYF. CDR3 sequence (DNA): TGTGCCAGCGTCGGGGGCGGGGGCCAGGACGAGCAGTACTTC.

This chain uses TRBV9 with TRBJ2-7; D is ambiguous. The CDR3 contains 13 residues. The germline V and J ends were trimmed by 0 bases and 2 bases, with 6 bases remaining between them. CDR1 SGDLS and CDR2 YYNGEE come from the germline V gene. CDR3 bases: TGTGCCAGCAGCGTAGGTCAAACCTACGAGCAGTACTTC. This encodes CASSVGQTYEQYF.

About this clone: An end of the junction differs from the germline gene, which may be a read error. V is TRBV7-7 and J is TRBJ2-5; tentatively, D is TRBD2 (6 bases). From germline, CDR1 is SSHAT and CDR2 FNYEAQ (reference sequence). The CDR3 covers 14 residues. CDR3 sequence: CASSLARGGETQYF. The CDR3 coding sequence is TGTGCTAGCAGCTTAGCGCGGGGCGGGGAGACCCAGTACTTC.

The genes are TRBV25-1 and TRBJ2-7, with a weak D call TRBD1 (5 bases). The V gene lost 2 bases and the J gene lost 7 bases, with 12 bases spanning the gap. Germline CDR1 is MGHDK and CDR2 is SYGVNS. This CDR3 region has 13 residues. CDR3 in DNA: TGTGCCAGCAGTGAAACAGGCTCCGGGGAGCAGTACTTC. The encoded protein is CASSETGSGEQYF.

The chain is built from TRBV7-9 and TRBJ2-5, with 11 bases aligning to TRBD2. The CDR3 sequence is 16 residues long. CDR1 is SEHNR, CDR2 FQNEAQ, per germline (reference sequence). V lost 5 bases, J lost 5 bases, and 10 bases stayed unmatched. The CDR3 here is CASSGILAGGLETQYF. CDR3 nucleotides: TGTGCCAGCAGCGGCATCCTAGCGGGGGGCTTGGAGACCCAGTACTTC. Looking up the rest from reference TRBV7-9 and TRBJ2-5 gives the full variable domain: DTGVSQNPRHKITKRGQNVTFRCDPISEHNRLYWYRQTLGQGPEFLTYFQNEAQLEKSRLLSDRFSAERPKGSFSTLEIQRTEQGDSAMYLCASSGILAGGLETQYFGPGTRLLVL.

The V call is TRBV28, the J call TRBJ1-5; D might be TRBD1 (5 bases). Looked up from germline, CDR1 is MDHEN and CDR2 is SYDVKM. Trimming left V 6 bases short and J 15 bases short, with 15 bases between. This CDR3 spans 11 amino acids. The CDR3 nucleotides are TGTGCCAGCAGCACATCCGGGACTCTGCATTTT. Protein sequence: CASSTSGTLHF.

The J gene is TRBJ2-1, the V gene TRBV7-9; D is possibly TRBD2 (5 bases). The CDR3 consists of 15 residues. Trimming took 5 bases from V and 8 from J, leaving 19 bases between them. Germline V CDR1 and CDR2: SEHNR, FQNEAQ (reference sequence). The CDR3 loop is CASSATRGLTDEQFF. The CDR3, as DNA: TGTGCCAGCAGCGCCACCCGAGGGCTCACCGATGAGCAGTTCTTC.

The chain joins TRBV4-1 to TRBJ2-2; a weak D match, TRBD1 (5 bases). Germline CDR1 MGHRA, CDR2 YSYEKL. Trimming left V 0 bases short and J 5 bases short, with 16 bases between. The CDR3 has 17 residues. CDR3 loop: CASSQDSGQGWTGELFF. CDR3 nucleotide sequence: TGCGCCAGCAGCCAAGATTCTGGGCAGGGCTGGACCGGGGAGCTGTTTTTT.

This chain uses TRBV29-1 with TRBJ1-1; D is possibly TRBD1 (6 bases). The CDR3 has 12 residues. Germline lookup yields CDR1 SQVTM and CDR2 ANQGSEA. V shed 6 bases and J shed 1 base, with 9 bases lying between them. DNA for the CDR3: TGCAGCGTCCGAGGGGGGAACACTGAAGCTTTCTTT. Its protein product is CSVRGGNTEAFF.

The chain employs TRBV6-5 and TRBJ1-1, with D maybe TRBD1 (5 bases). With 2 bases removed from V and 4 bases from J, the gap between germline ends came to 14 bases. This CDR3 comprises 15 residues. The germline V gene encodes CDR1 MNHEY and CDR2 SVGAGI. The CDR3 reads CASSYDSGQSTEAFF. CDR3 nucleotides: TGTGCCAGCAGTTACGACTCCGGACAAAGCACTGAAGCTTTCTTT.

V and J are TRBV29-1 and TRBJ1-5; D is perhaps TRBD1 (6 bases). V was pared by 8 bases and J by 7 bases, with 24 bases between. The CDR3 consists of 15 residues. Germline loops: CDR1 SQVTM, CDR2 ANQGSEA. CDR3 DNA: TGCAGCCCCTCGGTCCCAGGGCAGGGGCGGCAGCCCCAGCATTTT. This sequence encodes CSPSVPGQGRQPQHF. The full variable domain, rest sourced from reference TRBV29-1 and TRBJ1-5, is SAVISQKPSRDICQRGTSLTIQCQVDSQVTMMFWYRQQPGQSLTLIATANQGSEATYESGFVIDKFPISRPNLTFSTLTVSNMSPEDSSIYLCSPSVPGQGRQPQHFGDGTRLSIL.

This sequence joins TRBV7-8 and TRBJ2-1, with a tentative D call TRBD1 (6 bases). V lost 1 base, J lost 14 bases, and 15 bases lay in between. The CDR3 is made up of 13 amino acids. Germline V lookup: CDR1 SGHVS, CDR2 FQNEAQ. The CDR3 loop is CASSLVGVDSEFF. CDR3 DNA sequence: TGTGCCAGCAGCTTAGTGGGGGTGGACAGCGAGTTCTTC.